This TCR beta chain stems from a study of T cell repertoires in cytomegalovirus infection. Study context: Public TCR beta signatures provided an indication of both CMV infection and a matching HLA type. The study's findings and limits: Cumulative public TCR beta family frequency identified carriers of CMV plus the relevant HLA. There were HLA-C-restricted CMV-specific TCR beta clonotypes dominating the ex vivo response.

To note about this clonotype: Its antigen is not known.

MiXCR, applied by TCRdb to the reads, yields one record per CDR3 protein. The data contain 84,000 or so distinct CDR3 sequences, approximately 46% of them singletons. Germline CDR1 reads SGDLS; CDR2 reads YYNGEE. Trimming removed 3 bases from V and 2 bases from J; junction bases left unmatched: 4. CDR3 length: 15 amino acids. Sample: CD8+ T cells from cultured PBMCs, taken from culture after CMV antigen stimulation. The clonotype originates from a human donor in good health (CMV status not recorded). Some clones in this sample may be carry-over from other donors' samples. The chain uses TRBV9 and TRBJ2-3; 9 nucleotides agree with TRBD2. CDR3 loop: CASSGSGRFTDTQYF. For the CDR3, the DNA is TGTGCCAGCAGCGGAAGCGGGAGGTTCACAGATACGCAGTATTTT.